This is a list of T cell receptor beta chains from one sample in a study of T cells in Graves' hyperthyroidism and ophthalmopathy. TCRdb re-derived calls from the multiplex PCR reads in MiXCR, one entry per CDR3 protein. The sample holds more than 550,000 distinct CDR3 sequences, approximately 42% seen once. Sequences were obtained from peripheral blood or thyroid tissue (not recorded which). The receptors here all came from an adult man with Graves' disease, either hyperthyroidism or ophthalmopathy (not recorded which). CDR3s include the opening cysteine and the closing phenylalanine or tryptophan. Fields, in order: V gene, D gene, clone size, J gene, CDR3 protein, CDR3 DNA. The D gene is left open where the match is weak. Expanded clones are given a class, and other clones once, few, many or no size at all.

V gene: TRBV10-3; D gene: TRBD1; clone size: many; J gene: TRBJ1-2; CDR3 protein: CAIGGQEHGYTF; CDR3 DNA: TGTGCCATCGGGGGACAGGAGCATGGCTACACCTTC
V gene: TRBV7-2; D gene: TRBD2; clone size: once; J gene: TRBJ2-6; CDR3 protein: CASSLGQAGVNVLTF; CDR3 DNA: TGTGCCAGCAGCTTAGGGCAAGCGGGGGTCAACGTCCTGACTTTC
V gene: TRBV19; D gene: .; clone size: few; J gene: TRBJ1-1; CDR3 protein: CASSPGEGLTEAFF; CDR3 DNA: TGTGCCAGTAGCCCGGGGGAGGGTCTCACTGAAGCTTTCTTT
V gene: TRBV12-3/TRBV12-4; D gene: TRBD2; clone size: .; J gene: TRBJ2-6; CDR3 protein: CASSRGGSSGANVLTF; CDR3 DNA: TGTGCCAGCAGCCGCGGGGGGAGCTCTGGGGCCAACGTCCTGACTTTC
V gene: TRBV24-1; D gene: .; clone size: .; J gene: TRBJ1-6; CDR3 protein: CATSETGTPRSPLHF; CDR3 DNA: TGTGCCACCAGTGAGACCGGGACCCCCCGGTCACCCCTCCACTTT
V gene: TRBV20-1; D gene: TRBD1; clone size: few; J gene: TRBJ2-7; CDR3 protein: CSATNHGQGNYEQYF; CDR3 DNA: TGCAGTGCTACAAACCATGGACAGGGCAACTACGAGCAGTACTTC
V gene: TRBV7-8; D gene: .; clone size: .; J gene: TRBJ2-7; CDR3 protein: CASALAGQGFTYEQYF; CDR3 DNA: TGTGCCAGTGCACTAGCGGGACAGGGGTTTACATACGAGCAGTACTTC
V gene: TRBV7-2; D gene: .; clone size: few; J gene: TRBJ2-7; CDR3 protein: CASSPAAGFSYEQYF; CDR3 DNA: TGTGCCAGCAGCCCCGCGGCCGGTTTCTCCTACGAGCAGTACTTC
V gene: TRBV24-1; D gene: .; clone size: many; J gene: TRBJ2-2; CDR3 protein: CATSEGIRTGELFF; CDR3 DNA: TGTGCCACCAGTGAGGGGATAAGGACCGGGGAGCTGTTTTTT
V gene: TRBV28; D gene: .; clone size: .; J gene: TRBJ1-6; CDR3 protein: CASSLRQGLGSPLHF; CDR3 DNA: TGTGCCAGCAGTTTACGTCAAGGTCTGGGCTCACCCCTCCACTTT
V gene: TRBV7-2; D gene: TRBD1; clone size: once; J gene: TRBJ1-2; CDR3 protein: CASSSLRDRAGYTF; CDR3 DNA: TGTGCCAGCAGCTCATTACGGGACAGGGCCGGCTACACCTTC
V gene: TRBV20-1; D gene: TRBD2; clone size: .; J gene: TRBJ2-2; CDR3 protein: CSARDWLAGNTGELFF; CDR3 DNA: TGCAGTGCTAGAGATTGGCTAGCGGGGAACACCGGGGAGCTGTTTTTT
V gene: TRBV7-9; D gene: TRBD1; clone size: .; J gene: TRBJ2-7; CDR3 protein: CASSLAWTGSHEQYF; CDR3 DNA: TGTGCCAGCAGCTTAGCTTGGACAGGATCCCACGAGCAGTACTTC
V gene: TRBV15; D gene: TRBD2; clone size: .; J gene: TRBJ2-7; CDR3 protein: CATSRPSGGREQYF; CDR3 DNA: TGTGCCACCAGCAGACCCAGCGGGGGGCGCGAGCAGTACTTC
V gene: TRBV19; D gene: .; clone size: .; J gene: TRBJ1-5; CDR3 protein: CAQDGPSNQPQHF; CDR3 DNA: TGTGCCCAGGACGGGCCTAGCAATCAGCCCCAGCATTTT
V gene: TRBV7-9; D gene: TRBD1; clone size: .; J gene: TRBJ2-7; CDR3 protein: CASSFRDSGQYF; CDR3 DNA: TGTGCCAGCAGCTTCCGGGACAGTGGCCAGTACTTC
V gene: TRBV29-1; D gene: .; clone size: .; J gene: TRBJ1-1; CDR3 protein: CSVPGAVGAFF; CDR3 DNA: TGCAGCGTTCCCGGGGCTGTAGGAGCTTTCTTT
V gene: TRBV24-1; D gene: .; clone size: many; J gene: TRBJ1-5; CDR3 protein: CATSDSKRGGGNQPQHF; CDR3 DNA: TGTGCCACCAGTGACTCGAAGAGGGGGGGAGGCAATCAGCCCCAGCATTTT
V gene: TRBV12-3/TRBV12-4; D gene: .; clone size: .; J gene: TRBJ2-6; CDR3 protein: CASSRRDNVLTF; CDR3 DNA: TGTGCCAGCAGTCGCCGGGACAACGTCCTGACTTTC
V gene: TRBV24-1; D gene: .; clone size: many; J gene: TRBJ1-2; CDR3 protein: CATSSGAEGYGYTF; CDR3 DNA: TGTGCCACCAGTAGCGGGGCGGAGGGCTATGGCTACACCTTC
V gene: TRBV5-1; D gene: .; clone size: many; J gene: TRBJ1-2; CDR3 protein: CASSLDYYGYTF; CDR3 DNA: TGCGCCAGCAGCCTGGACTACTATGGCTACACCTTC
V gene: TRBV5-1; D gene: .; clone size: few; J gene: TRBJ1-2; CDR3 protein: CASSSSLRAAWYGYTF; CDR3 DNA: TGTGCCAGCAGCAGCAGCCTAAGGGCGGCGTGGTATGGCTACACCTTC
V gene: TRBV5-4; D gene: .; clone size: .; J gene: TRBJ1-1; CDR3 protein: CASSLGQPLNTEAFF; CDR3 DNA: TGTGCCAGCAGCTTGGGACAGCCCCTGAACACTGAAGCTTTCTTT
V gene: TRBV20-1; D gene: .; clone size: .; J gene: TRBJ1-5; CDR3 protein: CSASSLWGRGSNQPQHF; CDR3 DNA: TGCAGTGCCAGCAGCCTCTGGGGCAGGGGCAGCAATCAGCCCCAGCATTTT
V gene: TRBV10-3; D gene: TRBD1; clone size: .; J gene: TRBJ1-4; CDR3 protein: CAISESSGTGSTNEKLFF; CDR3 DNA: TGTGCCATCAGTGAGTCCTCCGGGACAGGGAGCACTAATGAAAAACTGTTTTTT
V gene: TRBV2; D gene: TRBD1; clone size: .; J gene: TRBJ2-7; CDR3 protein: CASSLRGRDREEQYF; CDR3 DNA: TGTGCCAGCAGCCTACGGGGAAGGGACAGGGAAGAGCAGTACTTC
V gene: TRBV5-1; D gene: .; clone size: .; J gene: TRBJ2-5; CDR3 protein: CASSLSGHETQYF; CDR3 DNA: TGTGCCAGCAGCTTGTCAGGGCACGAGACCCAGTACTTC
V gene: TRBV10-3; D gene: .; clone size: many; J gene: TRBJ1-3; CDR3 protein: CAISAEGGPGNTIYF; CDR3 DNA: TGTGCCATCAGTGCCGAAGGCGGACCTGGAAACACCATATATTTT
V gene: TRBV7-9; D gene: TRBD1; clone size: many; J gene: TRBJ1-2; CDR3 protein: CASSSTVQGDYGYTF; CDR3 DNA: TGTGCCAGCAGCTCAACGGTACAGGGGGACTATGGCTACACCTTC
V gene: TRBV5-1; D gene: .; clone size: few; J gene: TRBJ1-1; CDR3 protein: CASSYGGLSNTEAFF; CDR3 DNA: TGTGCCAGCAGTTACGGGGGCCTTTCGAACACTGAAGCTTTCTTT
V gene: TRBV7-2; D gene: TRBD1; clone size: many; J gene: TRBJ2-7; CDR3 protein: CASSLRGTGDEQYF; CDR3 DNA: TGTGCCAGCAGCTTAAGAGGGACAGGGGACGAGCAGTACTTC
V gene: TRBV25-1; D gene: TRBD1; clone size: once; J gene: TRBJ1-1; CDR3 protein: CASSNNFRDREAFF; CDR3 DNA: TGTGCCAGTAGTAACAACTTTAGGGACAGGGAAGCTTTCTTT
V gene: TRBV7-8; D gene: .; clone size: .; J gene: TRBJ1-1; CDR3 protein: CASSLALGVGTEAFF; CDR3 DNA: TGTGCCAGCAGCTTAGCGCTGGGCGTTGGCACTGAAGCTTTCTTT
V gene: TRBV29-1; D gene: TRBD1; clone size: many; J gene: TRBJ1-2; CDR3 protein: CSVVLDRGPLYGYTF; CDR3 DNA: TGCAGCGTGGTACTCGACAGGGGGCCTTTGTACGGCTACACCTTC
V gene: TRBV20-1; D gene: .; clone size: .; J gene: TRBJ1-2; CDR3 protein: CSARDRGIGHGYTF; CDR3 DNA: TGCAGTGCTAGAGATCGGGGGATCGGCCATGGCTACACCTTC
V gene: TRBV12-3/TRBV12-4; D gene: .; clone size: .; J gene: TRBJ2-7; CDR3 protein: CASSPRHAGRAGEQYF; CDR3 DNA: TGTGCCAGCAGCCCACGCCATGCCGGGAGAGCCGGCGAGCAGTACTTC
V gene: TRBV7-2; D gene: .; clone size: once; J gene: TRBJ2-5; CDR3 protein: CASSSLGREETQYF; CDR3 DNA: TGTGCCAGCAGTTCCCTTGGAAGGGAGGAGACCCAGTACTTC
V gene: TRBV5-1; D gene: .; clone size: .; J gene: TRBJ2-3; CDR3 protein: CASRPHTDTQYF; CDR3 DNA: TGCGCCAGCAGACCACACACAGATACGCAGTATTTT
V gene: TRBV7-2; D gene: TRBD2; clone size: few; J gene: TRBJ2-7; CDR3 protein: CASSWKLAGVAEQYF; CDR3 DNA: TGTGCCAGCAGCTGGAAACTAGCGGGAGTTGCCGAGCAGTACTTC
V gene: TRBV10-3; D gene: .; clone size: .; J gene: TRBJ1-2; CDR3 protein: CAISAPGLVNTF; CDR3 DNA: TGTGCCATCAGTGCACCGGGACTGGTCAACACCTTC
V gene: TRBV7-9; D gene: .; clone size: few; J gene: TRBJ1-2; CDR3 protein: CASSLAGGLGYGYTF; CDR3 DNA: TGTGCCAGCAGCTTAGCGGGGGGTTTAGGTTATGGCTACACCTTC
V gene: TRBV24-1; D gene: TRBD1; clone size: .; J gene: TRBJ1-1; CDR3 protein: CATSERTGEHRGAFF; CDR3 DNA: TGTGCCACCAGTGAGAGGACAGGAGAACACCGGGGAGCTTTCTTT
V gene: TRBV15; D gene: .; clone size: many; J gene: TRBJ1-2; CDR3 protein: CATSNPGFYGYTF; CDR3 DNA: TGTGCCACCAGCAACCCAGGGTTTTATGGCTACACCTTC
V gene: TRBV15; D gene: .; clone size: .; J gene: TRBJ1-3; CDR3 protein: CATSRDRPGFGNTIYF; CDR3 DNA: TGTGCCACCAGCAGAGATCGTCCAGGGTTTGGAAACACCATATATTTT
V gene: TRBV20-1; D gene: .; clone size: few; J gene: TRBJ2-2; CDR3 protein: CSARSPNLYTGELFF; CDR3 DNA: TGCAGTGCTAGAAGTCCTAACCTGTACACCGGGGAGCTGTTTTTT
V gene: TRBV25-1; D gene: .; clone size: .; J gene: TRBJ1-4; CDR3 protein: CASSARGGTNGKLFF; CDR3 DNA: TGTGCCAGCAGTGCTAGAGGGGGAACTAATGGAAAACTGTTTTTT
V gene: TRBV29-1; D gene: .; clone size: many; J gene: TRBJ1-1; CDR3 protein: CSVSQGGGNTEAFF; CDR3 DNA: TGCAGCGTTTCCCAAGGGGGGGGAAACACTGAAGCTTTCTTT
V gene: TRBV5-1; D gene: TRBD1; clone size: .; J gene: TRBJ1-1; CDR3 protein: CASTQPGQGAVNTEAFF; CDR3 DNA: TGCGCCAGCACCCAACCGGGACAGGGGGCAGTCAACACTGAAGCTTTCTTT
V gene: TRBV9; D gene: .; clone size: few; J gene: TRBJ2-5; CDR3 protein: CASSVVGGGETQYF; CDR3 DNA: TGTGCCAGCAGCGTAGTTGGAGGTGGGGAGACCCAGTACTTC
V gene: TRBV7-3; D gene: TRBD1; clone size: .; J gene: TRBJ2-7; CDR3 protein: CASSLTGDGYEQYF; CDR3 DNA: TGTGCCAGCAGCTTGACAGGGGATGGGTACGAGCAGTACTTC
V gene: TRBV29-1; D gene: .; clone size: many; J gene: TRBJ1-2; CDR3 protein: CSVEGTENYGYTF; CDR3 DNA: TGCAGCGTTGAAGGGACAGAGAACTATGGCTACACCTTC
V gene: TRBV12-3/TRBV12-4; D gene: TRBD1; clone size: many; J gene: TRBJ1-1; CDR3 protein: CASRVTGTNTEAFF; CDR3 DNA: TGTGCCAGCAGGGTGACAGGGACCAACACTGAAGCTTTCTTT
V gene: TRBV29-1; D gene: TRBD2; clone size: .; J gene: TRBJ2-5; CDR3 protein: CSVESGSAETQYF; CDR3 DNA: TGCAGCGTTGAGAGCGGGAGTGCTGAGACCCAGTACTTC
V gene: TRBV7-9; D gene: TRBD2; clone size: few; J gene: TRBJ2-2; CDR3 protein: CASGGLAGGPDTGELFF; CDR3 DNA: TGTGCCAGCGGGGGACTAGCGGGAGGGCCCGATACCGGGGAGCTGTTTTTT
V gene: TRBV29-1; D gene: .; clone size: .; J gene: TRBJ2-7; CDR3 protein: CSVAPNRTAFYEQYF; CDR3 DNA: TGCAGCGTTGCCCCCAACAGGACAGCTTTCTACGAGCAGTACTTC
V gene: TRBV7-6; D gene: .; clone size: .; J gene: TRBJ2-6; CDR3 protein: CASRAPGANVLTF; CDR3 DNA: TGTGCCAGCAGGGCCCCCGGGGCCAACGTCCTGACTTTC
V gene: TRBV29-1; D gene: TRBD1; clone size: many; J gene: TRBJ1-1; CDR3 protein: CSGARTGGGNTEAFF; CDR3 DNA: TGCAGCGGGGCGAGGACAGGGGGGGGGAACACTGAAGCTTTCTTT